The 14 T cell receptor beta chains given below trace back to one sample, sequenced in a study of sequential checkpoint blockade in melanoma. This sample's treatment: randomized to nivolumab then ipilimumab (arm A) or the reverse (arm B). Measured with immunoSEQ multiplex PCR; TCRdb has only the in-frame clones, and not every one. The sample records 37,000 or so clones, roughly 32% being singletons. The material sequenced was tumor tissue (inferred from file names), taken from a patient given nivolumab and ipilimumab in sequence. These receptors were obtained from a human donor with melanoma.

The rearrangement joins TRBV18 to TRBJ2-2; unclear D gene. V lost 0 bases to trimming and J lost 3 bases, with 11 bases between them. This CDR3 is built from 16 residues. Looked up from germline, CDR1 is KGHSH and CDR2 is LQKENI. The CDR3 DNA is TGTGCCAGCTCACCACCAAATCCAGCTTACACCGGGGAGCTGTTTTTT. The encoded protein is CASSPPNPAYTGELFF.

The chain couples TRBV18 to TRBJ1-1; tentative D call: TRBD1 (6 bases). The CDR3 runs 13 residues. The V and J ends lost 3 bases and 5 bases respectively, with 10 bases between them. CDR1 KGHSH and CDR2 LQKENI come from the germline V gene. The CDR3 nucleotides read TGTGCCAGCTCACCGGGGGCCTCGACTGAAGCTTTCTTT. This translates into CASSPGASTEAFF.

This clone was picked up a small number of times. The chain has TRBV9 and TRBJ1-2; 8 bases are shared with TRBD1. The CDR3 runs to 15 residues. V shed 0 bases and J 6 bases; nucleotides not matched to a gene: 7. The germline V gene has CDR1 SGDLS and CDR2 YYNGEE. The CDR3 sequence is CASSVALGQGHGYTF. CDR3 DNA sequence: TGTGCCAGCAGCGTAGCCCTAGGACAGGGCCATGGCTACACCTTC. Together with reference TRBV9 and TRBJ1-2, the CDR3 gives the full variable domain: DSGVTQTPKHLITATGQRVTLRCSPRSGDLSVYWYQQSLDQGLQFLIQYYNGEERAKGNILERFSAQQFPDLHSELNLSSLELGDSALYFCASSVALGQGHGYTFGSGTRLTVV.

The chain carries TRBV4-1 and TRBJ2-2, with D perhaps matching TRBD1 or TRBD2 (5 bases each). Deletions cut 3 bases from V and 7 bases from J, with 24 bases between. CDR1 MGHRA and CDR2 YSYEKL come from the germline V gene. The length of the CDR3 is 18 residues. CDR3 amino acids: CASSQVYTGTSNIGELFF. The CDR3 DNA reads TGCGCCAGCAGCCAGGTTTATACCGGGACCTCAAATATCGGGGAGCTGTTTTTT.

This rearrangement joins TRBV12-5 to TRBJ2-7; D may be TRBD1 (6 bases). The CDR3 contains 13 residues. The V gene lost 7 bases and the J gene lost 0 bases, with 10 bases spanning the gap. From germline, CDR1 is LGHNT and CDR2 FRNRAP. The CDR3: CASALDSSYEQYF. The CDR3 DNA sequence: TGTGCTAGTGCCCTGGACAGCTCCTACGAGCAGTACTTC.

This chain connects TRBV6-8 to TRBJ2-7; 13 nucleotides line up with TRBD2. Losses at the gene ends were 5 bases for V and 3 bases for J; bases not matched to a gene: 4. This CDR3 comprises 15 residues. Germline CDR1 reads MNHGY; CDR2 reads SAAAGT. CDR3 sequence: CASSPWTSGSYEQYF. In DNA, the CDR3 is TGTGCCAGCAGTCCGTGGACTAGCGGGAGCTACGAGCAGTACTTC.

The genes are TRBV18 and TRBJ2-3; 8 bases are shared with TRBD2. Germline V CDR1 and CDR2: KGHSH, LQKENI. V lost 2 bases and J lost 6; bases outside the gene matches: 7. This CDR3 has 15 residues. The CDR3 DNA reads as TGTGCCAGCTCACCATCCGGGGGGGGTTTCGATACGCAGTATTTT. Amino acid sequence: CASSPSGGGFDTQYF. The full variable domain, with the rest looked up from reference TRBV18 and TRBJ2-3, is NAGVMQNPRHLVRRRGQEARLRCSPMKGHSHVYWYRQLPEEGLKFMVYLQKENIIDESGMPKERFSAEFPKEGPSILRIQQVVRGDSAAYFCASSPSGGGFDTQYFGPGTRLTVL.

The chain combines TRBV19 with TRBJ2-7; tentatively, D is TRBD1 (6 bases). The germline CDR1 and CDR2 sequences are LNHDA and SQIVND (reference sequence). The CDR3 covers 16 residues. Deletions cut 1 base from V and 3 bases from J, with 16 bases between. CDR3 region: CASSIGRTTGNYEQYF. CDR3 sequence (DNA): TGTGCCAGTAGTATAGGGCGCACGACAGGAAACTACGAGCAGTACTTC.

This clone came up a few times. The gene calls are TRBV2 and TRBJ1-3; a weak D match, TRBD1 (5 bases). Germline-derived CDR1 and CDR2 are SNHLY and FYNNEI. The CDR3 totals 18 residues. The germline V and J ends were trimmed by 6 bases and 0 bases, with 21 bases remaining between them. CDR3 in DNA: TGTGCCAGCAGCTTTGGCCAGGGAGCTTATTACTCTGGAAACACCATATATTTT. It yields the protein CASSFGQGAYYSGNTIYF.

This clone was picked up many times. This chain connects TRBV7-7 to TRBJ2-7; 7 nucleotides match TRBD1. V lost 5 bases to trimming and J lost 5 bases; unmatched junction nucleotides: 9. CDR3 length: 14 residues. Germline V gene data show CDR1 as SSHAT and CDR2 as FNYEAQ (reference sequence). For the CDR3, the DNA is TGTGCCAGCAGCCTCCCGACAGGGAATCACGAGCAGTACTTC. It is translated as CASSLPTGNHEQYF.

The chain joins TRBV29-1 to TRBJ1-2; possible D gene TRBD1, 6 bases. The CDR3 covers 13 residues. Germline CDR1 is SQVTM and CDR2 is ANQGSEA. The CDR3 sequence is CSSGGAANYGYTF. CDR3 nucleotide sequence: TGCAGTTCTGGGGGGGCAGCTAACTATGGCTACACCTTC.

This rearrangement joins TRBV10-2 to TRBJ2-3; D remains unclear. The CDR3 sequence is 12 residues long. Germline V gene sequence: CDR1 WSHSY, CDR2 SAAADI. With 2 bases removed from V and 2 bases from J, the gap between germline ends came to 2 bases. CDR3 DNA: TGCGCCAGCAGTGAGACCACAGATACGCAGTATTTT. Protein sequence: CASSETTDTQYF.

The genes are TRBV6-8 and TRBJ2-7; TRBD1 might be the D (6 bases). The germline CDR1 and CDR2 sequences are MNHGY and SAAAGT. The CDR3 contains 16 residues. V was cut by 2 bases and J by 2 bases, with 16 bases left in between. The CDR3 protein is CASSYGFRDTTYEQYF. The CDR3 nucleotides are TGTGCCAGCAGTTACGGATTCCGGGACACCACCTACGAGCAGTACTTC.

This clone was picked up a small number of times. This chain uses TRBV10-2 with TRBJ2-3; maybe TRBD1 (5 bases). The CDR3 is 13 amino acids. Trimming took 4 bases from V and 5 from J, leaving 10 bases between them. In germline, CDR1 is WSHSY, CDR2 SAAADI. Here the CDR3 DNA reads TGCGCCAGCAGTGGGCAGGGCGGAGATACGCAGTATTTT. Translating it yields CASSGQGGDTQYF.